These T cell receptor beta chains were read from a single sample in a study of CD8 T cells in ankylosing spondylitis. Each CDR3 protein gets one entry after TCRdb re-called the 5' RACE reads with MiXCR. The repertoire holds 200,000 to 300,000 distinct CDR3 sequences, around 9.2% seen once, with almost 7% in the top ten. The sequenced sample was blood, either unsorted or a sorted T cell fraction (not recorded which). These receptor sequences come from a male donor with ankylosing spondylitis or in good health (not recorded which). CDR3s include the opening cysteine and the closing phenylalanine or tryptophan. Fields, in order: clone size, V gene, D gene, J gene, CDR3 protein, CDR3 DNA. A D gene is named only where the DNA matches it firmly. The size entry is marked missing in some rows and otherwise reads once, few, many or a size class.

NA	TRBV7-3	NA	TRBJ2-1	CASSLEASYYNEQFF	TGTGCCAGCAGCTTAGAAGCGTCTTACTACAATGAGCAGTTCTTC
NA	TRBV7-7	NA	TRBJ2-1	CASSPGKAGEQFF	TGTGCTAGCAGCCCCGGGAAGGCGGGGGAGCAGTTCTTC
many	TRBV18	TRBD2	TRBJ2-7	CASSPEDSGYEQYF	TGTGCCAGCTCACCTGAGGATAGCGGGTACGAGCAGTACTTC
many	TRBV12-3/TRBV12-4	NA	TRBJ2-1	CASSLTPNEQFF	TGTGCCAGCAGTTTAACCCCCAATGAGCAGTTCTTC
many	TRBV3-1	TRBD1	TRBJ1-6	CASSQEGGGSPLHF	TGTGCCAGCAGCCAAGAAGGGGGCGGGTCACCCCTCCACTTT
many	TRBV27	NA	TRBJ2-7	CASSLGGISYEQYF	TGTGCCAGCAGTTTAGGGGGGATCTCCTACGAGCAGTACTTC
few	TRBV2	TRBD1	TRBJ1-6	CASRSGTDYNSPLHF	TGTGCCAGCAGGTCCGGGACAGACTATAATTCACCCCTCCACTTT
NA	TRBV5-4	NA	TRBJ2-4	CASNLSPGAKNIQYF	TGTGCCAGCAACCTTTCCCCCGGGGCCAAAAACATTCAGTACTTC
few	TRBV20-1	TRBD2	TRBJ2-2	CSAPGASGRRGTGELFF	TGCAGTGCCCCTGGGGCTAGCGGGAGAAGGGGCACCGGGGAGCTGTTTTTT
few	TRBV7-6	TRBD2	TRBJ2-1	CASSLNLRGASGRAGSYNEQFF	TGTGCCAGCAGCTTAAATCTACGGGGGGCTAGCGGGAGGGCGGGCTCCTACAATGAGCAGTTCTTC
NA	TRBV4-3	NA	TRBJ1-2	CASSQRVGDNYGYTF	TGCGCCAGCAGCCAACGGGTTGGGGATAACTATGGCTACACCTTC
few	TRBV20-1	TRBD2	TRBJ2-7	CSAPPRGDRYEQYF	TGCAGTGCCCCACCGCGGGGGGATCGGTACGAGCAGTACTTC
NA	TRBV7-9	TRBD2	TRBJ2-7	CASSPPTTSGNYEQYF	TGTGCCAGCAGCCCCCCCACTACTAGCGGGAACTACGAGCAGTACTTC
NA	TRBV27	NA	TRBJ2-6	CASSPHLSSGANVLTF	TGTGCCAGCAGTCCGCATTTGAGCTCTGGGGCCAACGTCCTGACTTTC
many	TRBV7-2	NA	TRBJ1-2	CASSLNSLGDGYTF	TGTGCCAGCAGCTTAAATAGCCTAGGGGATGGCTACACCTTC
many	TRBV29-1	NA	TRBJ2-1	CSVEGPTGNEQFF	TGCAGCGTTGAAGGACCTACCGGGAATGAGCAGTTCTTC
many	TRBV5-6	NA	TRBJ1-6	CASSLAYGTRSYNSPLHF	TGTGCCAGCAGCCTGGCTTACGGAACGAGATCCTATAATTCACCCCTCCACTTT
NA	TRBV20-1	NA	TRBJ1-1	CSARSPGRGNTEAFF	TGCAGTGCTAGATCGCCAGGACGGGGGAACACTGAAGCTTTCTTT
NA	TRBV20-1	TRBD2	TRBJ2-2	CSARRSGLTNTGELFF	TGCAGTGCTAGGCGGTCGGGACTAACGAACACCGGGGAGCTGTTTTTT
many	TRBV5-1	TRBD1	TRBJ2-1	CASSPPWTGNNEQFF	TGCGCCAGCAGCCCTCCTTGGACAGGGAACAATGAGCAGTTCTTC
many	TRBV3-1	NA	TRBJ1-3	CASSQGTLSGNTIYF	TGTGCCAGCAGCCAAGGCACTCTAAGTGGAAACACCATATATTTT
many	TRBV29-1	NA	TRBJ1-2	CSVEARADRGYTF	TGCAGCGTTGAGGCCCGGGCGGACCGCGGCTACACCTTC
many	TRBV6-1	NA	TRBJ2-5	CASIGDTRMETQYF	TGTGCCAGCATCGGGGACACCCGAATGGAAACCCAGTACTTC
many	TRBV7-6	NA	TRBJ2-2	CASSLGWTDNTGELFF	TGTGCCAGCAGCTTAGGCTGGACAGACAACACCGGGGAGCTGTTTTTT
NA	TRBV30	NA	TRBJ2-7	CASGSEQYF	TGTGCCTCCGGCAGCGAGCAGTACTTC
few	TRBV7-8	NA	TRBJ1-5	CASSSGYGTSSNQPQHF	TGTGCCAGCAGCTCCGGGTATGGGACCTCTAGCAATCAGCCCCAGCATTTT
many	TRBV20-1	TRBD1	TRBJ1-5	CSARVGTGGQPQHF	TGCAGTGCTAGAGTGGGAACAGGGGGGCAGCCCCAGCATTTT
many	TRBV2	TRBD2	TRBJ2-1	CASGWTSAVEQFF	TGTGCCAGCGGTTGGACTAGCGCGGTGGAGCAGTTCTTC
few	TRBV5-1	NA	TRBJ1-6	CASSLKPGAGSPLHF	TGCGCCAGCAGCTTGAAGCCCGGGGCTGGATCACCCCTCCACTTT
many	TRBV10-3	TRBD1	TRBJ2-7	CAIRGDSGKYF	TGTGCCATCAGGGGGGACAGTGGGAAGTACTTC
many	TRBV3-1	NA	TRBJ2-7	CASSQESYEQYF	TGTGCCAGCAGCCAAGAAAGTTACGAGCAGTACTTC
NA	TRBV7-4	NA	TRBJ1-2	CASSLDFYGYTF	TGTGCCAGCAGCTTAGACTTCTATGGCTACACCTTC
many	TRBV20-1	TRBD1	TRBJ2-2	CSARPTGKAGELFF	TGCAGTGCTAGGCCGACAGGGAAGGCCGGGGAGCTGTTTTTT
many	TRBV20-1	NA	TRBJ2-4	CSAWDIAKNIQYF	TGCAGTGCGTGGGACATAGCCAAAAACATTCAGTACTTC
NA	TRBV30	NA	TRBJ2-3	CAWSLTGASTDTQYF	TGTGCCTGGAGTCTGACGGGGGCTAGCACAGATACGCAGTATTTT
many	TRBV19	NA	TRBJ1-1	CASSIGVVVLGTEAFF	TGTGCCAGTAGTATCGGGGTAGTCGTTTTAGGCACTGAAGCTTTCTTT
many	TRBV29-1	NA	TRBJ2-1	CSVEGLHGDNEQFF	TGCAGCGTTGAAGGGTTGCACGGAGACAATGAGCAGTTCTTC
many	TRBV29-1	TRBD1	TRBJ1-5	CSGGQMFDQPQHF	TGCAGCGGGGGACAGATGTTCGATCAGCCCCAGCATTTT
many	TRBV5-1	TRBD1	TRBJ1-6	CASSLGQGVSPLHF	TGCGCCAGCAGCTTGGGACAGGGCGTTTCACCCCTCCACTTT
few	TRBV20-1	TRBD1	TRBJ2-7	CSARQGPSSYEQYF	TGCAGTGCAAGACAGGGCCCGAGCTCCTACGAGCAGTACTTC
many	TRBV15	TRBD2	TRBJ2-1	CATSGLAGGPYNEQFF	TGTGCCACCAGTGGACTAGCGGGGGGCCCATACAATGAGCAGTTCTTC
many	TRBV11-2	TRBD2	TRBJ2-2	CASSVGGGIRLTGELFF	TGTGCCAGCAGCGTCGGGGGGGGCATAAGACTAACCGGGGAGCTGTTTTTT
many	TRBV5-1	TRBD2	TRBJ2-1	CASRLDGGALHEQFF	TGCGCCAGCAGGTTGGACGGGGGGGCTCTTCATGAGCAGTTCTTC
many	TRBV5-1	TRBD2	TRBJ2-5	CASSLERGLMETQYF	TGCGCCAGCAGCTTGGAGCGGGGGCTTATGGAGACCCAGTACTTC